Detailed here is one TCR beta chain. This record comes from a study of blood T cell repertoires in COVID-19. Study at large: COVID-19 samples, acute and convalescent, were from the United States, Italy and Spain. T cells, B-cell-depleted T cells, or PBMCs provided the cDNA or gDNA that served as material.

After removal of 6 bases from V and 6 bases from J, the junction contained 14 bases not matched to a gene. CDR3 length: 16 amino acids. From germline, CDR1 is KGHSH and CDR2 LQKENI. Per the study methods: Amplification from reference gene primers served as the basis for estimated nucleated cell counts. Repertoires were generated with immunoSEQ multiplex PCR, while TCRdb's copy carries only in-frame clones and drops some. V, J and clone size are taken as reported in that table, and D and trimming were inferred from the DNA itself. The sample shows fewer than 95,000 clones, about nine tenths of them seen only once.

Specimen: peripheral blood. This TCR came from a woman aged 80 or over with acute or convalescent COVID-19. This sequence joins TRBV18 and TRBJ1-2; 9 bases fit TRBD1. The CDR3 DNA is TGTGCCAGCTCGCTCAAACCCGGACAGGGGTTGGATGGCTACACCTTC. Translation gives CASSLKPGQGLDGYTF.